The clone carrying this TCR beta chain has more than one count but fewer than ten. Its antigen is undetermined. TCR alpha and TCR beta cDNA libraries carrying sample barcodes and UMIs came from 5'RACE with constant-segment primers. TCRdb recomputed calls from the 5' RACE reads with MiXCR, one row per CDR3 protein. The table records about 200,000 distinct CDR3 sequences, over 7.5% of them present only once. The data were taken from a study of T-cell memory formation after mild COVID-19. Overall study results and limits: Nothing confirmed that second-wave clones peaking on day 37 were specific for SARS-CoV-2. Shrinking CD4+ clones resided mostly in CM and EM, and CD8+ ones in EMRA.

Trimming left V 10 bases short and J 8 bases short, with 17 bases between. The CDR3 totals 13 residues. Germline V CDR1 and CDR2: ENHRY, SYGVKD. The chain links TRBV10-3 to TRBJ1-4, with D unresolved. Sequencing was done on a sample of PBMCs or a T cell subset sorted from them (not recorded which). This receptor was obtained from a man between 18 and 29 years old who had mild COVID-19 (a few samples of this study predate the infection). Cell type and time point are not known. This chain's CDR3 is CATKEEFREKLFF. The CDR3 DNA reads as TGTGCCACCAAGGAAGAGTTCCGAGAAAAACTGTTTTTT.